The 29 T cell receptor beta chains reported below all come from one sample, sequenced in a study of shared clonotypes between healthy human individuals. Clones were sequenced by immunoSEQ multiplex PCR, and TCRdb holds only the in-frame ones, with some missing. The data contain about 1,900,000 clones, approximately 95% of them seen just once; the ten biggest clones take up 1.2%. CD8 cells regarded as naive lacked CD45RO, were positively chosen for CCR7, and omitted terminally differentiated effector memory CD45RA+ cells. Input material: naive CD8+ T cells sorted from blood. The receptors were gathered from a young man in good health.

The chain couples TRBV7-9 to TRBJ1-2, with D possibly matching TRBD1 (5 bases). Germline CDR1 is SEHNR and CDR2 is FQNEAQ (reference sequence). V lost 2 bases to trimming and J lost 8 bases, with 21 bases between them. This CDR3 is 16 amino acids long. The CDR3 nucleotides are TGTGCCAGCAGCTTACCCCCACAGGACTGGGAAAGGGGCTACACCTTC. Translation: CASSLPPQDWERGYTF.

The rearrangement joins TRBV28 to TRBJ2-1; TRBD1 matches 10 bases. Germline V gene lookup returns CDR1 MDHEN and CDR2 SYDVKM. Losses at the gene ends were 5 bases for V and 3 bases for J; bases not matched to a gene: 7. This CDR3 is built from 16 residues. For the CDR3, the DNA is TGTGCCAGCAGTGCCCTGACAGGGGGCGACTACAATGAGCAGTTCTTC. Amino acid sequence: CASSALTGGDYNEQFF.

The genes are TRBV4-2 and TRBJ2-2; D tentatively fits TRBD1 or TRBD2 (5 bases each). Trimming took 3 bases from V and 6 from J, leaving 11 bases between them. Looked up from germline, CDR1 is LGHNA and CDR2 is YNFKEQ. This CDR3 has 14 amino acids. The CDR3 DNA reads as TGTGCCAGCAGCCACCTCGGGACGGCCGGGGAGCTGTTTTTT. This codes for CASSHLGTAGELFF.

The gene calls are TRBV5-6 and TRBJ2-3; tentatively, D is TRBD1 (6 bases). Germline assignment: CDR1 SGHDT and CDR2 YYEEEE. V was trimmed by 3 bases and J by 0 bases, leaving 11 bases between them. There are 15 residues in the CDR3. CDR3 nucleotide sequence: TGTGCCAGCAGCTCCCGGACAGAGAGCACAGATACGCAGTATTTT. Translation: CASSSRTESTDTQYF.

The chain couples TRBV4-1 to TRBJ2-7; possibly TRBD2 for D (5 bases). The CDR3 loop spans 15 amino acids. In germline, CDR1 is MGHRA, CDR2 YSYEKL. Trimming shortened V by 0 bases and J by 7 bases, and 16 bases separated the two germline ends. The CDR3 reads CASSQDPLARGEQYF. The DNA for the CDR3 is TGCGCCAGCAGCCAAGATCCCCTAGCTCGAGGTGAGCAGTACTTC.

The gene calls are TRBV27 and TRBJ2-3; 9 bases fit TRBD2. The V and J ends lost 5 bases and 2 bases, in that order; junction bases with no gene match: 11. CDR1 and CDR2 from the germline V gene are MNHEY and SMNVEV (reference sequence). This CDR3 spans 17 amino acids. CDR3 coding DNA: TGTGCCAGCAGTCAATTAGCGGGAGCGGTTTACACAGATACGCAGTATTTT. Translation gives CASSQLAGAVYTDTQYF.

The rearrangement links TRBV27 to TRBJ1-2; a possible D gene is TRBD1 (5 bases). The CDR3 sequence is 14 residues long. CDR1 is MNHEY, CDR2 SMNVEV, per germline (reference sequence). Trimming took off 8 bases at V and 5 bases at J, with 18 bases between the two ends. The CDR3 nucleotides read TGTGCCAGCGGGACTTTGGGGACGGAGTATGGCTACACCTTC. Translating it yields CASGTLGTEYGYTF.

The V call is TRBV2, the J call TRBJ2-1, with D tentatively TRBD1 or TRBD2 (5 bases each). V lost 6 bases, J lost 8 bases, and 20 bases lay in between. The CDR3 is 15 residues long. Germline CDR1 and CDR2: SNHLY and FYNNEI. The CDR3 spells CASRAGTSSFDEQFF. The CDR3 region has the DNA TGTGCCAGCAGGGCCGGGACCTCTTCCTTTGATGAGCAGTTCTTC.

The chain links TRBV10-1 to TRBJ2-7; weak D call: TRBD2 (7 bases). This CDR3 is 14 amino acids long. The germline V gene has CDR1 WNHNN and CDR2 SYGVQD (reference sequence). The germline V and J ends were trimmed by 0 bases and 6 bases, with 12 bases remaining between them. The CDR3 DNA follows: TGCGCCAGCAGTGAGTCGGCAGGGGAGGGCGAGCAGTACTTC. The encoded protein is CASSESAGEGEQYF.

V gene TRBV30 combines with J gene TRBJ1-3, with D possibly being TRBD1 (5 bases). This CDR3 has 16 residues. Trimming took 2 bases from V and 2 from J, leaving 16 bases between them. CDR1 GTSNPN and CDR2 SVGIG come from the germline V gene (reference sequence). Written as DNA, the CDR3 is TGTGCCTGGAGTTCCGACACGGAGGGGACTGGAAACACCATATATTTT. Translated, it gives CAWSSDTEGTGNTIYF.

The V and J genes are TRBV5-6 and TRBJ2-5; 7 nucleotides match TRBD1. The CDR3 runs 14 residues. Germline V gene data show CDR1 as SGHDT and CDR2 as YYEEEE. With V trimmed by 3 bases and J by 5 bases, 7 bases remained unmatched. The CDR3 is CASSSITGDETQYF. CDR3 bases: TGTGCCAGCAGCTCGATTACAGGGGACGAGACCCAGTACTTC.

The chain employs TRBV7-9 and TRBJ2-7; 9 bases agree with TRBD1. In germline, CDR1 is SEHNR, CDR2 FQNEAQ (reference sequence). V lost 1 base and J lost 3; bases outside the gene matches: 7. The CDR3 is 16 amino acids. CDR3 sequence: CASSLVTGGSYYEQYF. CDR3 coding DNA: TGTGCCAGCAGCTTAGTTACAGGGGGCTCCTACTACGAGCAGTACTTC.

J is TRBJ2-5 and V is TRBV9, with D perhaps matching TRBD1 (5 bases). Trimming removed 4 bases from V and 5 bases from J, with 6 bases in between. Germline values: CDR1 SGDLS, CDR2 YYNGEE. The CDR3 is 11 residues long. CDR3 bases: TGTGCCAGCAGCAAGGGGGAGACCCAGTACTTC. Protein sequence: CASSKGETQYF.

This chain connects TRBV4-3 to TRBJ2-1; 10 nucleotides agree with TRBD2. CDR3 length: 16 residues. Trimming at V came to 1 base and at J to 1 base, leaving 1 base not matched to a gene. Germline CDR1 reads LGHNA; CDR2 reads YSLEER. The CDR3 spells CASSQALAGSYNEQFF. The CDR3 DNA sequence: TGCGCCAGCAGCCAAGCACTAGCGGGATCCTACAATGAGCAGTTCTTC.

The chain is built from TRBV5-1 and TRBJ1-4, with D possibly matching TRBD1 (5 bases). The CDR3 length is 15 residues. With 0 bases removed from V and 9 bases from J, the gap between germline ends came to 15 bases. Germline lookup yields CDR1 SGHRS and CDR2 YFSETQ. The CDR3 bases are TGCGCCAGCAGCTTGGGGGTGGAAGGGGAGAAAAAACTGTTTTTT. Encoded protein: CASSLGVEGEKKLFF.

This rearrangement joins TRBV28 to TRBJ2-7; possibly TRBD1 or TRBD2 for D (5 bases each). V was shortened by 3 bases and J by 0 bases, with 15 bases between the two germline ends. The CDR3 has 16 amino acids. CDR1 MDHEN and CDR2 SYDVKM come from the germline V gene. The CDR3 nucleotides read TGTGCCAGCAGTTTCGGCCTCCGGGACGGCTCCTACGAGCAGTACTTC. It yields the protein CASSFGLRDGSYEQYF.

The chain has TRBV19 and TRBJ2-1; no clear D. The germline gives CDR1 LNHDA, CDR2 SQIVND (reference sequence). The CDR3 totals 12 residues. Trimming pared 8 bases from V and 2 bases from J, leaving 7 bases between. Here the CDR3 reads CASGPPYNEQFF. The CDR3 nucleotides are TGTGCCAGTGGTCCCCCCTACAATGAGCAGTTCTTC.

This chain joins TRBV11-2 and TRBJ1-2; 7 bases are a match to TRBD1. Looked up from germline, CDR1 is SGHAT and CDR2 is FQNNGV. The ends lost 4 bases at V and 3 bases at J; junction bases unmatched: 5. The CDR3 is 14 residues long. As DNA, the CDR3 is TGTGCCAGCAGCTACCAGGGGGATTACTATGGCTACACCTTC. Protein product: CASSYQGDYYGYTF. The full variable domain, with the rest looked up from reference TRBV11-2 and TRBJ1-2, is EAGVAQSPRYKIIEKRQSVAFWCNPISGHATLYWYQQILGQGPKLLIQFQNNGVVDDSQLPKDRFSAERLKGVDSTLKIQPAKLEDSAVYLCASSYQGDYYGYTFGSGTRLTVV.

This chain uses TRBV28 with TRBJ2-7; D gene ambiguous. Germline assignment: CDR1 MDHEN and CDR2 SYDVKM. This CDR3 region has 12 residues. V shed 3 bases and J shed 2 bases, with 5 bases lying between them. CDR3 bases: TGTGCCAGCAGTTTTCTCACCTACGAGCAGTACTTC. Translating it yields CASSFLTYEQYF. Complete variable domain (other parts from reference TRBV28 and TRBJ2-7): DVKVTQSSRYLVKRTGEKVFLECVQDMDHENMFWYRQDPGLGLRLIYFSYDVKMKEKGDIPEGYSVSREKKERFSLILESASTNQTSMYLCASSFLTYEQYFGPGTRLTVT.

A note on this clone: This sample includes further DNA sequences coding for the same CDR3. Written as DNA, the CDR3 is TGTGCCAGCAGTTTTGGGGACAGGGGGAACACTGAAGCTTTCTTT. Its protein is CASSFGDRGNTEAFF. The chain is built from TRBV28 and TRBJ1-1; 10 bases align to TRBD1. Unmatched junction bases numbered 2, after V lost 3 bases and J lost 1 base. The CDR3 extends over 15 amino acids. CDR1 and CDR2 from the germline V gene are MDHEN and SYDVKM.

The count of this clone is one. The chain links TRBV6-6 to TRBJ2-1; TRBD2 aligns across 8 bases. This CDR3 has 14 residues. CDR1 is MNHNY, CDR2 SVGAGI, per germline (reference sequence). Trimming at V came to 3 bases and at J to 6 bases, leaving 4 bases not matched to a gene. DNA of the CDR3: TGTGCCAGCAGTTATCCGGGGGGGGTCAATGAGCAGTTCTTC. Translation: CASSYPGGVNEQFF.

The V gene is TRBV29-1, the J gene TRBJ2-5, with 9 positions matching TRBD1. Judging by the DNA end, TRBJ2-7 fits better; the J call may be wrong. Germline V gene lookup returns CDR1 SQVTM and CDR2 ANQGSEA. CDR3 length: 13 residues. The CDR3 spells CSAVGQGLDEQYF. The CDR3 DNA is TGCAGCGCCGTGGGACAGGGATTGGACGAGCAGTACTTC.

Of note for this clone: The sample holds other DNA sequences that translate to the same CDR3. The CDR3 DNA reads TGCAGCGTTGAAGAATCCAGCTCCTACGAGCAGTACTTC. This gives the protein CSVEESSSYEQYF. The chain is built from TRBV29-1 and TRBJ2-7, with unresolved D. Trimming cost V 0 bases and J 0 bases, with 6 bases left between them. This CDR3 has 13 residues. Germline values: CDR1 SQVTM, CDR2 ANQGSEA.

This chain joins TRBV4-1 and TRBJ1-1; D is ambiguous. This CDR3 is built from 14 residues. The V end was cut by 1 base, the J end by 4 bases, with 10 bases between. Looked up from germline, CDR1 is MGHRA and CDR2 is YSYEKL. The chain's CDR3 is CASSQVEYGTEAFF. CDR3 DNA sequence: TGCGCCAGCAGCCAAGTAGAATATGGCACTGAAGCTTTCTTT.

This chain links TRBV2 with TRBJ1-4, with D tentatively TRBD1 (6 bases). Germline-derived CDR1 and CDR2 are SNHLY and FYNNEI. The CDR3 has 17 residues. V dropped 0 bases and J dropped 8 bases, with 19 bases sitting between them. DNA of the CDR3: TGTGCCAGCAGTGAAGCTGAGGAGCAGGGGTTTGGAGAAAAACTGTTTTTT. Translating it yields CASSEAEEQGFGEKLFF.

The chain has TRBV7-9 and TRBJ2-5, with a tentative D call TRBD1 (5 bases). Looked up from germline, CDR1 is SEHNR and CDR2 is FQNEAQ (reference sequence). The V gene lost 1 base and the J gene lost 5 bases, with 14 bases spanning the gap. This CDR3 is 15 amino acids long. The CDR3 bases are TGTGCCAGCAGCTTAGACAGAGACAGTCGGGAGACCCAGTACTTC. It translates to CASSLDRDSRETQYF.

The gene calls are TRBV10-3 and TRBJ1-4; unclear D gene. V gave up 3 bases and J gave up 5 bases, with 10 bases separating them. This CDR3 region has 14 residues. Germline values: CDR1 ENHRY, CDR2 SYGVKD. The CDR3 DNA follows: TGTGCCATCAGTGAAGTTGGGGTCAATGAAAAACTGTTTTTT. It codes for CAISEVGVNEKLFF.

The chain has TRBV30 and TRBJ2-1; D possibly corresponds to TRBD2 (6 bases). Between the trimmed V and J ends, which lost 0 bases and 4 bases, there was a span of 13 bases. Per the germline V gene, CDR1 is GTSNPN and CDR2 is SVGIG (reference sequence). This CDR3 is 15 amino acids long. For the CDR3, the DNA is TGTGCCTGGAGTGTAGTGGGGAGGCTATACAATGAGCAGTTCTTC. Protein: CAWSVVGRLYNEQFF.

This clone was detected once. The rearrangement links TRBV28 to TRBJ2-2, with D uncertain. Trimming removed 4 bases at V and 4 bases at J, with 10 bases between. From germline, CDR1 is MDHEN and CDR2 SYDVKM. The CDR3 contains 14 residues. CDR3 sequence: CASSYPFVTGELFF. Written as DNA, the CDR3 is TGTGCCAGCAGTTACCCCTTTGTCACCGGGGAGCTGTTTTTT.